A selection of T cell receptor beta chains follows, all from one sample in a study of blood T cell repertoires in COVID-19. Clones were read by immunoSEQ multiplex PCR, and TCRdb kept only the in-frame ones, dropping some. The table includes 300,000 or so clones, roughly 90% detected once. Input material: PBMCs or T cells enriched from blood (not recorded which). The receptor source for this set is a young woman who had recovered from COVID-19. The CDR3 runs from the conserved cysteine through the conserved F or W. The order of the fields is CDR3 protein, CDR3 DNA, J gene, clone size, D gene, V gene. A D gene is named only where the DNA matches it firmly. For some rows the clone size is stated as once, few or many, or as a class when expanded; others skip it.

CDR3 protein: CASSWARTNEQFF
CDR3 DNA: TGTGCCAGTAGTTGGGCCAGAACCAATGAGCAGTTCTTC
J gene: TRBJ2-1
clone size: few
D gene: .
V gene: TRBV19

CDR3 protein: CASSEGHSGNTIYF
CDR3 DNA: TGTGCCAGCAGTGAAGGACACTCTGGAAACACCATATATTTT
J gene: TRBJ1-3
clone size: few
D gene: .
V gene: TRBV6-1

CDR3 protein: CASSELKNIQYF
CDR3 DNA: TGTGCCAGCAGTGAATTAAAAAACATTCAGTACTTC
J gene: TRBJ2-4
clone size: .
D gene: .
V gene: TRBV6-1

CDR3 protein: CASSVTGNQPQHF
CDR3 DNA: TGTGCCAGCAGCGTCACAGGGAATCAGCCCCAGCATTTT
J gene: TRBJ1-5
clone size: .
D gene: .
V gene: TRBV9

CDR3 protein: CASSIPGTGVNQPQHF
CDR3 DNA: TGTGCCAGTAGTATACCCGGGACAGGAGTTAATCAGCCCCAGCATTTT
J gene: TRBJ1-5
clone size: .
D gene: TRBD1
V gene: TRBV19

CDR3 protein: CASSSQERGQFF
CDR3 DNA: TGTGCCAGCAGCTCACAAGAGCGAGGGCAGTTCTTC
J gene: TRBJ2-1
clone size: .
D gene: .
V gene: TRBV5-5

CDR3 protein: CASSASSNEQFF
CDR3 DNA: TGCGCCAGCAGTGCTAGTTCCAATGAGCAGTTCTTC
J gene: TRBJ2-1
clone size: .
D gene: .
V gene: TRBV10-2

CDR3 protein: CATIPRRGGNTIYF
CDR3 DNA: TGTGCCACCATCCCCCGGCGGGGGGGAAACACCATATATTTT
J gene: TRBJ1-3
clone size: .
D gene: .
V gene: TRBV19

CDR3 protein: CASSLISSGTDTQYF
CDR3 DNA: TGTGCCAGCAGCTTAATAAGCTCGGGCACAGATACGCAGTATTTT
J gene: TRBJ2-3
clone size: .
D gene: .
V gene: TRBV7-2

CDR3 protein: CASSLGGNYNEQFF
CDR3 DNA: TGTGCCAGCAGTTTAGGCGGGAACTACAATGAGCAGTTCTTC
J gene: TRBJ2-1
clone size: .
D gene: .
V gene: TRBV6-5

CDR3 protein: CASSLEGGRGAYEQYF
CDR3 DNA: TGTGCCAGCAGCTTGGAAGGCGGGAGGGGCGCCTACGAGCAGTACTTC
J gene: TRBJ2-7
clone size: .
D gene: TRBD2
V gene: TRBV5-6

CDR3 protein: CASAPGGQKPDTQYF
CDR3 DNA: TGCGCCAGTGCCCCAGGGGGCCAGAAGCCAGATACGCAGTATTTT
J gene: TRBJ2-3
clone size: .
D gene: TRBD1
V gene: TRBV4-1

CDR3 protein: CASSGGTGGFDTQYF
CDR3 DNA: TGTGCCAGCAGCGGCGGGACAGGGGGCTTTGATACGCAGTATTTT
J gene: TRBJ2-3
clone size: .
D gene: TRBD1
V gene: TRBV5-4

CDR3 protein: CASRHDIAGSEDTQYF
CDR3 DNA: TGTGCCAGCAGACATGACATAGCGGGAAGCGAAGATACGCAGTATTTT
J gene: TRBJ2-3
clone size: .
D gene: TRBD2
V gene: TRBV11-2

CDR3 protein: CASSQGALSFF
CDR3 DNA: TGCGCCAGCAGCCAAGGGGCTTTGTCTTTCTTT
J gene: TRBJ1-1
clone size: .
D gene: .
V gene: TRBV4-3

CDR3 protein: CASSFPFRTGEIPNTEAFF
CDR3 DNA: TGTGCCAGCAGTTTTCCCTTCAGGACAGGGGAGATACCGAACACTGAAGCTTTCTTT
J gene: TRBJ1-1
clone size: .
D gene: TRBD1
V gene: TRBV28